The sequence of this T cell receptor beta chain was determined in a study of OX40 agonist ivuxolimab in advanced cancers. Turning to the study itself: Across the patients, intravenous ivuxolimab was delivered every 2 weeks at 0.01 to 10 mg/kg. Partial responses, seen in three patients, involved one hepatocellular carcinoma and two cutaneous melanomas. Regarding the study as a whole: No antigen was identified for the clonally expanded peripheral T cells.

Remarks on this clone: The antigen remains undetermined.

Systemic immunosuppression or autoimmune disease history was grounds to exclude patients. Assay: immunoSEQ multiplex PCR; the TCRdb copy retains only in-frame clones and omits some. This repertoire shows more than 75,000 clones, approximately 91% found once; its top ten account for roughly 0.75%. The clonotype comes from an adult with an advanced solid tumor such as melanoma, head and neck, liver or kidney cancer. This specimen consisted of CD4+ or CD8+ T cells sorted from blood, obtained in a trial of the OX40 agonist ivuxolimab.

DNA of the CDR3: TGTGCCAGCAGTCCAATTACAGGCCTCGAGCAGTACTTC. Residues: CASSPITGLEQYF. The rearrangement links TRBV6-5 to TRBJ2-7; TRBD1 might be the D (5 bases). The CDR3 is 13 residues long. Per germline, CDR1 MNHEY and CDR2 SVGAGI. V was shortened by 5 bases and J by 6 bases, with 14 bases between the two germline ends.